This paragraph covers one T cell receptor beta chain sequence. This entry comes from a study of OX40 agonist ivuxolimab in advanced cancers. The repertoire was sequenced with immunoSEQ multiplex PCR; TCRdb's copy has only in-frame clones and lacks some. The data contain roughly 76,000 clones, roughly nine tenths of them singletons. Germline CDR1 MNHEY, CDR2 SMNVEV (reference sequence). The CDR3 length is 13 residues. Trimming removed 4 bases at V and 0 bases at J, with 4 bases between. The material sequenced was CD4+ or CD8+ T cells sorted from blood, taken in a trial of the OX40 agonist ivuxolimab. The receptor comes from an adult with an advanced solid tumor such as melanoma, head and neck, liver or kidney cancer. The chain is built from TRBV27 and TRBJ1-3; D is unresolved. The CDR3 region has the DNA TGTGCCAGCAGTTCTAGCTCTGGAAACACCATATATTTT. Its protein is CASSSSSGNTIYF.